The 3 T cell receptor beta chains below come from one sample, sequenced in a study of blood T cell repertoires in COVID-19. TCRdb's copy holds only in-frame clones and misses some; the assay was immunoSEQ multiplex PCR. Of some 530,000 clones listed, roughly nine tenths are singletons. Material: PBMCs or T cells enriched from blood (not recorded which). Every receptor here comes from a woman aged 55-75 years who had recovered from COVID-19.

Written as DNA, the CDR3 is TGTGCCACCAGTGATTGGGGACAGGGGCGGAACACCGGGGAGCTGTTTTTT. It yields the protein CATSDWGQGRNTGELFF. The chain links TRBV24-1 to TRBJ2-2; 10 positions agree with TRBD1. Germline V CDR1 and CDR2: KGHDR, SFDVKD. The CDR3 is made up of 17 amino acids. With V trimmed by 2 bases and J by 1 base, 3 bases remained unmatched.

CDR3 sequence: CASSSTSGELFF. CDR3 nucleotides: TGTGCCAGCAGTTCGACATCCGGGGAGCTGTTTTTT. This chain links TRBV6-5 with TRBJ2-2; the D is unclear. Germline CDR1 and CDR2: MNHEY and SVGAGI. This CDR3 comprises 12 residues. V was cut by 4 bases and J by 6 bases, with 6 bases left in between.

This clone was seen a few times. The V call is TRBV27, the J call TRBJ1-2; 7 bases fit TRBD1. The V gene's germline CDR1 is MNHEY and CDR2 SMNVEV (reference sequence). V trimming: 6 bases; J trimming: 0 bases; junction bases outside the gene matches: 4. The CDR3 has 14 residues. The CDR3 region is CASRPTGSNYGYTF. In DNA, the CDR3 is TGTGCCAGCAGGCCGACAGGGTCTAACTATGGCTACACCTTC.